Presented here are 22 T cell receptor beta chains from one specimen sequenced in a study of Ad26.COV2.S vaccination and SARS-CoV-2 variants (dated by TCRdb to about 2021). The treatment or condition label corresponds to: some 20 received Ad26.COV2.S at low or high dose, single or two shots; about 5 received placebo; per-sample allocation not given. Repertoires of vaccine and placebo recipients were sequenced from samples taken on day 63 after the first injection. Library preparation was by the immunoSEQ multiplex PCR assay. In TCRdb, the immuneACCESS table is reduced to in-frame sequences with V and J assigned. These tables do not hold every clone; where another copy was compared, an unresolved V gene accounts for under half, and the others remain unexplained. Present in this sample are fewer than 500,000 clones, roughly nine tenths of which were seen just once. The ten top clones hold approximately 2.5% of the sample.

The specimen was peripheral blood, collected in a trial of Ad26.COV2.S vaccine versus placebo. The origin of the receptors is a person aged 18-65 years who received the Ad26.COV2.S COVID-19 vaccine or a placebo.

V is TRBV2 and J is TRBJ1-4, with 9 positions matching TRBD1. This CDR3 spans 12 amino acids. Germline V lookup: CDR1 SNHLY, CDR2 FYNNEI. In DNA form, the CDR3 reads TGTGCATCCGGGACAGGGAATGAAAAACTGTTTTTT. As protein: CASGTGNEKLFF.

V and J are TRBV6-5 and TRBJ2-7; tentative D call: TRBD1 (6 bases). Trimming removed 4 bases from V and 3 bases from J, with 10 bases in between. In germline, CDR1 is MNHEY, CDR2 SVGAGI. The CDR3 is made up of 13 amino acids. The CDR3: CASSSGQSYEQYF. Here the CDR3 DNA reads TGTGCCAGCAGTTCAGGACAGAGCTACGAGCAGTACTTC.

The genes are TRBV4-2 and TRBJ2-3, with 10 bases matching TRBD2. Germline assignment: CDR1 LGHNA and CDR2 YNFKEQ. The CDR3 contains 17 residues. V was clipped by 0 bases and J by 2 bases; unmatched bases: 5. CDR3 nucleotide sequence: TGTGCCAGCAGCCAAGAGATAGCGGGGGGTCCCACAGATACGCAGTATTTT. The encoded protein is CASSQEIAGGPTDTQYF.

J is TRBJ1-2 and V is TRBV7-9; TRBD1 matches at 12 bases. CDR1 SEHNR and CDR2 FQNEAQ come from the germline V gene (reference sequence). After removal of 5 bases from V and 8 bases from J, the junction contained 12 bases not matched to a gene. The CDR3 is 16 amino acids. CDR3 nucleotides: TGTGCCAGCAGCCCCTCCGGGACAGGGGGCGCCGGGGGCTACACCTTC. This encodes CASSPSGTGGAGGYTF. The whole variable domain, remainder taken from reference TRBV7-9 and TRBJ1-2, is DTGVSQNPRHKITKRGQNVTFRCDPISEHNRLYWYRQTLGQGPEFLTYFQNEAQLEKSRLLSDRFSAERPKGSFSTLEIQRTEQGDSAMYLCASSPSGTGGAGGYTFGSGTRLTVV.

This rearrangement joins TRBV27 to TRBJ2-1; no firm D call. Germline lookup yields CDR1 MNHEY and CDR2 SMNVEV (reference sequence). The ends were cut back, 5 bases at V and 4 bases at J, with 12 bases in the middle. The CDR3 is 14 residues long. The CDR3 protein is CASSAQGPYNEQFF. The CDR3 bases are TGTGCCAGCAGTGCCCAAGGCCCGTACAATGAGCAGTTCTTC.

The chain couples TRBV6-5 to TRBJ2-3; D is unclear. V lost 4 bases to trimming and J lost 2 bases, with 7 bases between them. CDR1 MNHEY and CDR2 SVGAGI come from the germline V gene. The CDR3 is 13 residues long. This CDR3 is CASSFQVTDTQYF. In DNA form, the CDR3 reads TGTGCCAGCAGTTTTCAGGTCACAGATACGCAGTATTTT.

The CDR3 DNA follows: TGCGCCAGCAGCCAAGGTGTGTGGCGGACCTACAATGAGCAGTTCTTC. It yields the protein CASSQGVWRTYNEQFF. The rearrangement joins TRBV4-1 to TRBJ2-1; D remains ambiguous. Germline V gives CDR1 MGHRA, CDR2 YSYEKL. The V end was cut by 1 base, the J end by 2 bases, with 12 bases between. The CDR3 is 16 amino acids.

The V and J genes are TRBV7-3 and TRBJ2-5, with D perhaps TRBD1 or TRBD2 (5 bases each). With 2 bases removed from V and 5 bases from J, the gap between germline ends came to 9 bases. The CDR3 has 13 residues. Germline V gives CDR1 SGHTA, CDR2 FQGTGA. As DNA, the CDR3 is TGTGCCAGCAGCTTAGGGGGTACCGAGACCCAGTACTTC. This gives the protein CASSLGGTETQYF.

J is TRBJ1-3 and V is TRBV19; no clear D. The CDR3 covers 15 residues. The germline gives CDR1 LNHDA, CDR2 SQIVND (reference sequence). The ends were cut back, 5 bases at V and 0 bases at J, with 11 bases in the middle. The CDR3, as DNA: TGTGCCAGTAGTTGGGCAGGCTCCTCTGGAAACACCATATATTTT. It is translated as CASSWAGSSGNTIYF.

This rearrangement joins TRBV5-5 to TRBJ2-7, with TRBD2 matching over 12 bases. The CDR3 is 17 amino acids. CDR1 SGHKS and CDR2 YYEKEE come from the germline V gene (reference sequence). The V gene end was trimmed by 3 bases and the J gene end by 2 bases; junction bases not matched to a gene: 9. The CDR3 loop reads CASSWAGTSGPAYEQYV. CDR3 bases: TGTGCCAGCAGCTGGGCCGGGACTAGCGGGCCGGCCTACGAGCAGTACGTC.

This chain uses TRBV7-9 with TRBJ1-4, with D perhaps matching TRBD1 (6 bases). With 5 bases removed from V and 5 bases from J, the gap between germline ends came to 15 bases. CDR1 is SEHNR, CDR2 FQNEAQ, per germline (reference sequence). The CDR3 loop spans 15 amino acids. The CDR3 protein is CASSPGTHLNEKLFF. CDR3 coding DNA: TGTGCCAGCAGCCCTGGGACACATCTAAATGAAAAACTGTTTTTT.

This chain uses TRBV24-1 with TRBJ2-1; D gene uncertain. V gave up 3 bases and J gave up 10 bases, with 9 bases separating them. The CDR3 contains 12 residues. Per the germline V gene, CDR1 is KGHDR and CDR2 is SFDVKD. The chain's CDR3 is CATSDPDLEQFF. The CDR3 DNA follows: TGTGCCACCAGTGATCCCGACCTCGAGCAGTTCTTC.

In DNA form, the CDR3 reads TGTGCCTGCGCGTCCGGTGGGCTAGAAGTCGATGGCTACACCTTC. Its protein is CACASGGLEVDGYTF. The chain uses TRBV30 and TRBJ1-2; D remains ambiguous. The CDR3 has 15 amino acids. The germline gives CDR1 GTSNPN, CDR2 SVGIG (reference sequence). Trimming took 6 bases from V and 6 from J, leaving 23 bases between them.

The chain recombines TRBV28 with TRBJ2-1; 12 bases line up with TRBD2. Per the germline V gene, CDR1 is MDHEN and CDR2 is SYDVKM. J gave up 10 bases and V 7 bases, and 8 bases lay outside the gene matches. The CDR3 is 14 amino acids. CDR3 coding DNA: TGTGCCAGCATTCCTAGCGGGGGGGCAAGGGAGCAGTTCTTC. Translating gives CASIPSGGAREQFF.

The chain is built from TRBV6-2 or TRBV6-3 and TRBJ2-7; TRBD1 aligns across 9 bases. Germline V CDR1 and CDR2: MNHEY, SVGEGT. The trim removed 4 bases at V and 6 bases at J, leaving 7 bases unmatched. The CDR3 runs 14 residues. The CDR3 DNA is TGTGCCAGCAGTTGCCGGGACAGGGCGGGCGAGCAGTACGTC. This codes for CASSCRDRAGEQYV.

The chain joins TRBV18 to TRBJ2-4; 12 positions agree with TRBD2. The CDR3 covers 20 residues. Germline V gene data show CDR1 as KGHSH and CDR2 as LQKENI. V shed 0 bases and J 2 bases; nucleotides not matched to a gene: 11. Here the CDR3 DNA reads TGTGCCAGCTCACCACCGACTAGCGGGAGCCCCCCTCGCTCCAAAAACATTCAGTACTTC. This encodes CASSPPTSGSPPRSKNIQYF.

This chain links TRBV6-1 with TRBJ1-4; D is undetermined. V lost 1 base, J lost 8 bases, and 8 bases lay in between. Germline CDR1 is MNHNS and CDR2 is SASEGT. The CDR3 covers 13 residues. CDR3 loop: CASSEVYSEKLFF. In nucleotides, the CDR3 is TGTGCCAGCAGTGAAGTTTACTCAGAAAAACTGTTTTTT.

This chain links TRBV12-3 or TRBV12-4 with TRBJ2-7; TRBD2 might be the D (5 bases). This CDR3 is built from 12 residues. V lost 2 bases and J lost 4, with 6 bases in between. Here the CDR3 reads CASSLPGYEQYF. The CDR3 nucleotides read TGTGCCAGCAGTTTACCGGGATACGAGCAGTACTTC.

J is TRBJ1-1 and V is TRBV29-1; D call uncertain. The germline gives CDR1 SQVTM, CDR2 ANQGSEA. V was trimmed by 6 bases and J by 3 bases, leaving 11 bases between them. The CDR3 is made up of 12 amino acids. Written as DNA, the CDR3 is TGCAGCGTGACTCCCTACGACACTGAAGCTTTCTTT. Encoded protein: CSVTPYDTEAFF.

This sequence joins TRBV7-2 and TRBJ1-4; no clear D gene. The germline V gene has CDR1 SGHTA and CDR2 FQGNSA. The CDR3 loop spans 15 amino acids. Trimming shortened V by 3 bases and J by 6 bases, and 14 bases separated the two germline ends. CDR3 sequence reads: CASSFQALGYEKLFF. The CDR3 DNA is TGTGCCAGCAGCTTCCAGGCTTTAGGTTATGAAAAACTGTTTTTT.

The chain employs TRBV5-4 and TRBJ2-7; 12 bases line up with TRBD2. CDR1 is SGHNT and CDR2 is YYREEE in the germline V gene (reference sequence). The V segment lost 4 bases and the J segment 3 bases; nucleotides outside the gene matches: 2. The CDR3 sequence is 14 residues long. The CDR3 sequence is CASSRTSGVYEQYF. The CDR3 region has the DNA TGTGCCAGCAGCCGGACTAGCGGGGTCTACGAGCAGTACTTC.

This rearrangement joins TRBV2 to TRBJ2-3; 8 bases are shared with TRBD2. CDR1 is SNHLY and CDR2 is FYNNEI in the germline V gene. V shed 2 bases, J shed 5 bases, and the junction held 9 bases outside the gene matches. This CDR3 contains 16 residues. The chain's CDR3 is CASSENGGLVGDTQYF. The CDR3 nucleotides read TGTGCCAGCAGTGAAAATGGGGGACTAGTAGGAGATACGCAGTATTTT.